This TCR beta chain was identified in a study of blood T cells in healthy people across ages. Whole-study results and caveats: Donors of long life had a larger count of naive CD4+ cells and greater diversity than aged donors.

Points on this clonotype: Its antigen is currently unknown.

It was with a sample-barcoded 5' primer and a J-beta primer mix that a second PCR of roughly 7 to 12 cycles was run. Via MiXCR, TCRdb re-called the 5' RACE reads, giving one row per CDR3 protein. The sample contains about 1.1 million distinct CDR3 sequences, less than 45% of which appear only once. The ends were cut back, 2 bases at V and 5 bases at J, with 12 bases in the middle. The CDR3 consists of 13 residues. CDR1 and CDR2 from the germline V gene are DFQATT and SNEGSKA (reference sequence). Sequences were obtained from blood. The chain employs TRBV20-1 and TRBJ1-1; D remains unclear. This clonotype originated in a man between 18 and 29 years old in good health. The CDR3 protein is CSARQELWTEAFF. CDR3 nucleotide sequence: TGCAGTGCTAGACAGGAACTGTGGACTGAAGCTTTCTTT.